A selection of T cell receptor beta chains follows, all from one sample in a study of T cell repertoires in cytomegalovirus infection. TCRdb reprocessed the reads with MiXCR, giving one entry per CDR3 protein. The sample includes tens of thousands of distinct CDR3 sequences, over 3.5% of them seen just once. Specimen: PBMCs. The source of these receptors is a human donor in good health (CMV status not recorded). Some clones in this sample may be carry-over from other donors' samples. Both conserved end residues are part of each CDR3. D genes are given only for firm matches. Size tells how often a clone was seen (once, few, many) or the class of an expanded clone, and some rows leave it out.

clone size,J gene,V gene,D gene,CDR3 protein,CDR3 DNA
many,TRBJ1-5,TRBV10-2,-,CASSEMREQPQHF,TGCGCCAGCAGTGAGATGAGGGAGCAGCCCCAGCATTTT
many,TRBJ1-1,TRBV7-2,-,CASSLVGAEAFF,TGTGCCAGCAGCCTCGTTGGGGCTGAAGCTTTCTTT
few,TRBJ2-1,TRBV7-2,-,CASSFHGNSEQFF,TGTGCCAGCAGCTTCCATGGGAATAGTGAGCAGTTCTTC
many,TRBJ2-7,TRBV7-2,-,CASSPGPYEQYF,TGTGCCAGCAGCCCGGGGCCCTACGAGCAGTACTTC
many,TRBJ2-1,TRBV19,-,CASSAFGGSSYNEQFF,TGTGCCAGTAGTGCCTTTGGGGGGAGCTCCTACAATGAGCAGTTCTTC
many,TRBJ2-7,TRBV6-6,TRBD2,CASSSVLAGIYEQYF,TGTGCCAGCAGCTCAGTACTAGCGGGTATCTACGAGCAGTACTTC
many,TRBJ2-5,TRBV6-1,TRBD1,CASRQGAQTQYF,TGTGCCAGCCGACAGGGGGCCCAGACCCAGTACTTC
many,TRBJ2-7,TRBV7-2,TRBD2,CASSLMRGATYEQYF,TGTGCCAGCAGCTTGATGCGGGGGGCAACCTACGAGCAGTACTTC
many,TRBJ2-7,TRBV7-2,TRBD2,CASSLGLAWGEQYF,TGTGCCAGCAGCTTGGGACTAGCTTGGGGCGAGCAGTACTTC
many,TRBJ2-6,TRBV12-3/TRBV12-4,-,CASSFRATGANVLTF,TGTGCCAGCAGTTTTCGGGCTACTGGGGCCAACGTCCTGACTTTC
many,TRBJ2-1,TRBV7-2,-,CASSFAALYEQFF,TGTGCCAGCAGCTTCGCGGCACTCTATGAGCAGTTCTTC
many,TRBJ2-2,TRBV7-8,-,CASSLVSTGELFF,TGTGCCAGCAGCTTAGTGAGCACCGGGGAGCTGTTTTTT
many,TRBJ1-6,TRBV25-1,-,CASTEGYNSPLHF,TGTGCCAGTACCGAGGGATATAATTCACCCCTCCACTTT
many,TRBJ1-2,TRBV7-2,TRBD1,CASSEMGQGPYGYTF,TGTGCCAGCAGCGAGATGGGACAGGGACCCTATGGCTACACCTTC
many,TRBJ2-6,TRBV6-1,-,CASSDRQASGANVLTF,TGTGCCAGCAGTGACAGACAGGCCTCTGGGGCCAACGTCCTGACTTTC
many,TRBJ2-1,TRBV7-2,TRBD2,CASSLMRETQFF,TGTGCCAGCAGCTTAATGCGGGAGACTCAGTTCTTC
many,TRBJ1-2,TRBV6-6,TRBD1,CASSRDSYGYTF,TGTGCCAGCAGTCGGGACAGCTATGGCTACACCTTC
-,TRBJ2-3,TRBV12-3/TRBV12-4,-,CASSLSWRGTDTQYF,TGTGCCAGCAGTTTATCGTGGCGGGGCACAGATACGCAGTATTTT
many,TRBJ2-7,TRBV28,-,CASSLALGRNRQYF,TGTGCCAGCAGTTTAGCCCTCGGGCGGAATCGGCAGTACTTC
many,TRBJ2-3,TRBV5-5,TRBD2,CASSLGGLAADTQYF,TGTGCCAGCAGCCTGGGAGGACTAGCCGCGGATACGCAGTATTTT
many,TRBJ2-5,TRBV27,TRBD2,CASRLYNSGDEETQYF,TGTGCCAGCAGGCTATATAATAGCGGGGATGAAGAGACCCAGTACTTC
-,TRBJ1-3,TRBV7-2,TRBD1,CASSYSGTGADSGNTIYF,TGTGCCAGCAGCTACTCCGGGACAGGGGCTGACTCTGGAAACACCATATATTTT
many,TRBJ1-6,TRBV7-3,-,CASSLGGHSPLHF,TGTGCCAGCAGCTTAGGAGGTCATTCACCCCTCCACTTT
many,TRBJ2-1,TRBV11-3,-,CASRTGPGNEQFF,TGTGCCAGCAGGACGGGACCGGGCAATGAGCAGTTCTTC
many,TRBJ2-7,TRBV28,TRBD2,CASTPQLAGGWGYF,TGTGCCAGCACGCCCCAGCTAGCGGGGGGATGGGGGTACTTC
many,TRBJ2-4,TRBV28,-,CASSRGKNIQYF,TGTGCCAGCAGCCGAGGCAAAAACATTCAGTACTTC
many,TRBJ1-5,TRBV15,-,CATSRAGAHQPQHF,TGTGCCACCAGCAGAGCGGGAGCTCATCAGCCCCAGCATTTT
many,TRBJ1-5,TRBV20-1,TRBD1,CSATLTGAGYSNQPQHF,TGCAGTGCAACGCTGACAGGGGCTGGGTATAGCAATCAGCCCCAGCATTTT
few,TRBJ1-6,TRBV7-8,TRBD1,CASSLAQGGLRGEALHF,TGTGCCAGCAGCTTAGCGCAGGGCGGACTCAGGGGGGAGGCCCTCCACTTT
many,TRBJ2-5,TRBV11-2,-,CASSASPRGRETQYF,TGTGCCAGCAGCGCGTCCCCCCGGGGGCGAGAGACCCAGTACTTC
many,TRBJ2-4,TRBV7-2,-,CASSPSAGTGIQRESKNIQYF,TGTGCCAGCAGCCCCTCGGCCGGGACAGGGATCCAGCGGGAGTCCAAAAACATTCAGTACTTC
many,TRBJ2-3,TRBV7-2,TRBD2,CASSLVASGRARTDTQYF,TGTGCCAGCAGCTTAGTGGCTAGCGGGAGGGCCAGGACAGATACGCAGTATTTT
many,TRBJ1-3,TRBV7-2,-,CASSLRVTGSGNTIYF,TGTGCCAGCAGCTTAAGGGTGACAGGTTCTGGAAACACCATATATTTT
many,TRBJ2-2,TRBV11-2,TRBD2,CASSPSPFPGLAAAGELFF,TGTGCCAGCAGCCCTTCCCCTTTCCCGGGACTAGCAGCGGCCGGGGAGCTGTTTTTT
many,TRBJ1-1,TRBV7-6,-,CASSPRRSGLNTEAFF,TGTGCCAGCAGCCCCAGGAGGTCAGGATTGAACACTGAAGCTTTCTTT
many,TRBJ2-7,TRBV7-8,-,CASSLDARVGEQYF,TGTGCCAGCAGCTTAGACGCCAGGGTGGGCGAGCAGTACTTC
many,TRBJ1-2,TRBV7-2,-,CASSLGGIGFYGYTF,TGTGCCAGCTCCCTAGGGGGGATCGGGTTCTATGGCTACACCTTC
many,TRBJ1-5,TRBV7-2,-,CASSLDGEGQPQHF,TGTGCCAGCAGCTTAGATGGGGAAGGTCAGCCCCAGCATTTT
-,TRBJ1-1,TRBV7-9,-,CARKGGLMNNEAFF,TGTGCCAGAAAGGGAGGGCTCATGAACAATGAAGCTTTCTTT
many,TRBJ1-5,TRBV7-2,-,CASSPMGRVNQPQHF,TGTGCCAGCAGCCCGATGGGCAGGGTCAATCAGCCCCAGCATTTT